These T cell receptor beta chains were read from a single sample in a study of cytomegalovirus exposure and HLA in healthy donors. Generated by immunoSEQ multiplex PCR, the TCRdb table keeps only in-frame clones and is missing some. This sample has roughly 73,000 clones; less than 85% occur once, and the top ten carry about 2.4%. Sequencing was performed on PBMCs. The receptors derive from a woman aged 45-60 years in good health and CMV-seronegative. Each CDR3 is given with its conserved first and last residue. The D gene is left open where the match is weak. Expanded clones are given a class, and other clones once, few, many or no size at all.

v_gene: TRBV5-5; j_gene: TRBJ1-1; d_gene: NA; abundance: NA; CDR3nt: TGTGCCAGCAGCTCAATGAACACTGAAGCTTTCTTT; CDR3aa: CASSSMNTEAFF
v_gene: TRBV7-9; j_gene: TRBJ2-3; d_gene: TRBD1; abundance: NA; CDR3nt: TGTGCCAGCAGCTCGGACAGGGGGACCACAGATACGCAGTATTTT; CDR3aa: CASSSDRGTTDTQYF
v_gene: TRBV2; j_gene: TRBJ2-2; d_gene: TRBD1; abundance: NA; CDR3nt: TGTGCCAGCAAGGACAGGGCCACCGGGGAGCTGTTTTTT; CDR3aa: CASKDRATGELFF
v_gene: TRBV5-6; j_gene: TRBJ2-4; d_gene: TRBD1; abundance: NA; CDR3nt: TGTGCCAGCAGCTGGGACAGGGGGCGCGGAAACATTCAGTACTTC; CDR3aa: CASSWDRGRGNIQYF
v_gene: TRBV11-2; j_gene: TRBJ2-7; d_gene: TRBD2; abundance: NA; CDR3nt: TGTGCCAGCAGCTTAACTAGCGGGATGTACGAGCAGTACTTC; CDR3aa: CASSLTSGMYEQYF
v_gene: TRBV7-3; j_gene: TRBJ2-1; d_gene: TRBD2; abundance: NA; CDR3nt: TGTGCCAGCAGCTTATCGCGGGGGGGCAATGAGCAGTTCTTC; CDR3aa: CASSLSRGGNEQFF
v_gene: TRBV5-4; j_gene: TRBJ2-7; d_gene: NA; abundance: NA; CDR3nt: TGTGCCAGCAGCTTGGAGACTAGTTCCTACGAGCAGTACTTC; CDR3aa: CASSLETSSYEQYF
v_gene: TRBV28; j_gene: TRBJ1-1; d_gene: NA; abundance: NA; CDR3nt: TGTGCCAGCAGTCCCGGGACAATGAACACTGAAGCTTTCTTT; CDR3aa: CASSPGTMNTEAFF
v_gene: TRBV5-6; j_gene: TRBJ1-2; d_gene: TRBD1; abundance: NA; CDR3nt: TGTGCCAGCAGCTTGGGACAGGGCGTTGGCTACACCTTC; CDR3aa: CASSLGQGVGYTF
v_gene: TRBV7-2; j_gene: TRBJ2-5; d_gene: NA; abundance: NA; CDR3nt: TGTGCCAGCAGCTTAGACAGAGGGGGAGAGACCCAGTACTTC; CDR3aa: CASSLDRGGETQYF
v_gene: TRBV6-6; j_gene: TRBJ2-7; d_gene: NA; abundance: NA; CDR3nt: TGTGCCAGCAGTTACTCGGCAGGGCCCTACGAGCAGTACTTC; CDR3aa: CASSYSAGPYEQYF
v_gene: TRBV28; j_gene: TRBJ2-3; d_gene: TRBD2; abundance: few; CDR3nt: TGTGCCAGCAGTAGCGGGGGGAGCACAGATACGCAGTATTTT; CDR3aa: CASSSGGSTDTQYF
v_gene: TRBV5-1; j_gene: TRBJ2-2; d_gene: NA; abundance: NA; CDR3nt: TGCGCCAGCAACATCGGAGGGCTAGCGTACACCGGGGAGCTGTTTTTT; CDR3aa: CASNIGGLAYTGELFF
v_gene: TRBV6-1; j_gene: TRBJ2-7; d_gene: TRBD1; abundance: few; CDR3nt: TGTGCCAGCAGTCAGGGGGCCTACGAGCAGTACTTC; CDR3aa: CASSQGAYEQYF
v_gene: TRBV5-1; j_gene: TRBJ2-7; d_gene: NA; abundance: NA; CDR3nt: TGCGCCAGCAGCTTGCGAGGAGGGGTCACTTCCTACGAGCAGTACTTC; CDR3aa: CASSLRGGVTSYEQYF
v_gene: TRBV29-1; j_gene: TRBJ2-1; d_gene: TRBD1; abundance: NA; CDR3nt: TGCAGCGTAAAACAGGGGCCGAACTCCTACAATGAGCAGTTCTTC; CDR3aa: CSVKQGPNSYNEQFF
v_gene: TRBV7-2; j_gene: TRBJ2-1; d_gene: TRBD2; abundance: NA; CDR3nt: TGTGCCAGCAGCTTAGGACTAGCGGGGGACGAGCAGTTCTTC; CDR3aa: CASSLGLAGDEQFF
v_gene: TRBV9; j_gene: TRBJ2-2; d_gene: NA; abundance: once; CDR3nt: TGTGCCAGCAGCGTAGCCGCCGGGGAGCTGTTTTTT; CDR3aa: CASSVAAGELFF
v_gene: TRBV7-6; j_gene: TRBJ2-2; d_gene: TRBD1; abundance: NA; CDR3nt: TGTGCCAGCGACAGGGGGAACACCGGGGAGCTGTTTTTT; CDR3aa: CASDRGNTGELFF
v_gene: TRBV6-5; j_gene: TRBJ2-5; d_gene: TRBD2; abundance: NA; CDR3nt: TGTGCCAGCACTCATAGCGGGGGGGCCTTAGAGACCCAGTACTTC; CDR3aa: CASTHSGGALETQYF
v_gene: TRBV9; j_gene: TRBJ1-1; d_gene: TRBD1; abundance: NA; CDR3nt: TGTGCCAGCAGCGCGACAGGGGCGAACACTGAAGCTTTCTTT; CDR3aa: CASSATGANTEAFF
v_gene: TRBV5-1; j_gene: TRBJ1-1; d_gene: NA; abundance: NA; CDR3nt: TGCGCCAGCAGCTTGGCCGGTGTGAGCACTGAAGCTTTCTTT; CDR3aa: CASSLAGVSTEAFF
v_gene: TRBV5-1; j_gene: TRBJ2-1; d_gene: TRBD2; abundance: NA; CDR3nt: TGCGCCAGCGGCTGGACTAGCGGGTACAATGAGCAGTTCTTC; CDR3aa: CASGWTSGYNEQFF
v_gene: TRBV2; j_gene: TRBJ2-5; d_gene: NA; abundance: NA; CDR3nt: TGTGCCAGCGGAGAAGGGGGGCTGAAGGAGACCCAGTACTTC; CDR3aa: CASGEGGLKETQYF
v_gene: TRBV11-2; j_gene: TRBJ1-2; d_gene: NA; abundance: few; CDR3nt: TGTGCCAGCAGCTTGGACAGAGGCTATGGCTACACCTTC; CDR3aa: CASSLDRGYGYTF
v_gene: TRBV5-1; j_gene: TRBJ2-1; d_gene: NA; abundance: NA; CDR3nt: TGCGCCAGCAGCTACGCCCGGGGCGGCGGGGATGAGCAGTTCTTC; CDR3aa: CASSYARGGGDEQFF
v_gene: TRBV5-6; j_gene: TRBJ2-3; d_gene: NA; abundance: NA; CDR3nt: TGTGCCAGCAGCTTGGCTCGGGGAGCGCAGTATTTT; CDR3aa: CASSLARGAQYF
v_gene: TRBV29-1; j_gene: TRBJ2-7; d_gene: TRBD1; abundance: NA; CDR3nt: TGCAGCGTGTTACAGGGGGACTCCTACGAGCAGTACTTC; CDR3aa: CSVLQGDSYEQYF
v_gene: TRBV29-1; j_gene: TRBJ1-1; d_gene: NA; abundance: NA; CDR3nt: TGCAGCGTTATAGTTCGGACTGAAGCTTTCTTT; CDR3aa: CSVIVRTEAFF
v_gene: TRBV19; j_gene: TRBJ1-1; d_gene: NA; abundance: once; CDR3nt: TGTGCCGGACCGACAGGCCCGAACACTGAAGCTTTCTTT; CDR3aa: CAGPTGPNTEAFF
v_gene: TRBV5-1; j_gene: TRBJ1-1; d_gene: TRBD1; abundance: NA; CDR3nt: TGCGCCAGCAGCGCCGGACAGGGCTCCAGCGGGATGAACACTGAAGCTTTCTTT; CDR3aa: CASSAGQGSSGMNTEAFF
v_gene: TRBV13; j_gene: TRBJ1-5; d_gene: NA; abundance: NA; CDR3nt: TGTGCCAGCAGCATGATGCTAAATCAGCCCCAGCATTTT; CDR3aa: CASSMMLNQPQHF